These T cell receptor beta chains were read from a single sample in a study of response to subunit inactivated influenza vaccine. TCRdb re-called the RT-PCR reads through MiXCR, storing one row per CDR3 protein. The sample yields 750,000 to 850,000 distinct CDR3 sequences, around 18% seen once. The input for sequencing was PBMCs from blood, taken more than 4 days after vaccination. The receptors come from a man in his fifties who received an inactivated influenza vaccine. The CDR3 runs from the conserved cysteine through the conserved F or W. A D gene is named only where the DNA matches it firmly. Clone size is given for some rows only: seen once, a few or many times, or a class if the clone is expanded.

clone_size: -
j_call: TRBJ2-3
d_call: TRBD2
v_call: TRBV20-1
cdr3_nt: TGCAGTGCTAGAGAATTTGGACTAGCCAGCACAGATACGCAGTATTTT
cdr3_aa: CSAREFGLASTDTQYF

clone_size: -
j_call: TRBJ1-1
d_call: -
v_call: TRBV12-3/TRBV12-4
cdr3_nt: TGTGCCAGCAGCCCCGAGGGGGGGCGGACTGAAGCTTTCTTT
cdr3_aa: CASSPEGGRTEAFF

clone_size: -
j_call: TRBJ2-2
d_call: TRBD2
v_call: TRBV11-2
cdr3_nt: TGTGCCAGCAGCTTAGAGGCCGGGAGGTTCACCGGGGAGCTGTTTTTT
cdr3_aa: CASSLEAGRFTGELFF

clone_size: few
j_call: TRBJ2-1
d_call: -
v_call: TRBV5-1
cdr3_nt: TGCGCCAGCAGCCCTCCGGCGAGGAACAATGAGCAGTTCTTC
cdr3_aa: CASSPPARNNEQFF

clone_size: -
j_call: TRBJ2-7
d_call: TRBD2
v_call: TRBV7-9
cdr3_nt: TGTGCCAGCAGCTTGGGGGGACTAGCGGCTAGCTCCTACGAGCAGTACTTC
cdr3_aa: CASSLGGLAASSYEQYF

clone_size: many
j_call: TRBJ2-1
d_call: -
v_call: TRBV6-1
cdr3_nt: TGTGCCAGCAGAAAAACATCGAGCTCCTACAATGAGCAGTTCTTC
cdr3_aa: CASRKTSSSYNEQFF

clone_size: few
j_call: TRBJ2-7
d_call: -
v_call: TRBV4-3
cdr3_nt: TGCGCCAGCAGCCAAGAACGGATAAGGACCTACGAGCAGTACTTC
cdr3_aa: CASSQERIRTYEQYF

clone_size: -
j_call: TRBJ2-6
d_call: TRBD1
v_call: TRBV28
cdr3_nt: TGTGCCAGCACCACGACAGGGGAAGCTGGGGCCAACGTCCTGACTTTC
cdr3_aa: CASTTTGEAGANVLTF

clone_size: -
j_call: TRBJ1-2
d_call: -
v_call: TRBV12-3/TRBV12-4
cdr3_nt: TGTGCCAGCAGATCGTTTCGGGACATCAACTATGGCTACACCTTC
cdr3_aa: CASRSFRDINYGYTF

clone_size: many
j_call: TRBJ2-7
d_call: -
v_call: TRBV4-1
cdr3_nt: TGCGCCAGCAGCCAAGAGCCCAACTGGTCCTCCTACGAGCAGTACTTC
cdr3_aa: CASSQEPNWSSYEQYF

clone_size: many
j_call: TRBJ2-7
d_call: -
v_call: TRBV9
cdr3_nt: TGTGCCCCCAGTAGGCGGAGGTTCTACGAGCAGTACTTC
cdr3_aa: CAPSRRRFYEQYF

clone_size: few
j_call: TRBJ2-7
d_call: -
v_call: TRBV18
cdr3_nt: TGTGCCAGCTCACCACTTCAGGCCTACTACGAGCAGTACTTC
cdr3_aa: CASSPLQAYYEQYF

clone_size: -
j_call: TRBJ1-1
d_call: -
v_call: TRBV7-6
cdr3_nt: TGTGCCAGTCGAGGGGGATTGTACACTGAAGCTTTCTTT
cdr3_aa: CASRGGLYTEAFF

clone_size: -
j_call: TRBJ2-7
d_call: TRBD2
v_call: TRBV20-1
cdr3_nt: TGCAGTGCTAGGGGGACTAGGGAAGAATACGAGCAGTACTTC
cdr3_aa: CSARGTREEYEQYF

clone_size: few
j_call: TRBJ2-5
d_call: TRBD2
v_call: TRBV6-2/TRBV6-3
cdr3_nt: TGTGCCAGCAGTTACGAAGCGGGGGGGCTTGGGACCCAGTACTTC
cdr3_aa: CASSYEAGGLGTQYF

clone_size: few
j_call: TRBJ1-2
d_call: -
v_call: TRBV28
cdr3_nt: TGTGCCAGCAGTTTAGCTCACAACAACCTTGGCTACACCTTC
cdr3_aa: CASSLAHNNLGYTF

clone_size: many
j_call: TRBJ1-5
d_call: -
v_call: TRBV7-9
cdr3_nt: TGTGCCAGCAGCTTAGGGACAACGAGCAATCAGCCCCAGCATTTT
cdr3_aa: CASSLGTTSNQPQHF

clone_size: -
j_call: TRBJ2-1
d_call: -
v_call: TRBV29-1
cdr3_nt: TGCAGCGGCGTTGGGGGTTCCCCATTTGCGACTAGGAGCTCCTACAATGAGCAGTTCTTC
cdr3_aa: CSGVGGSPFATRSSYNEQFF

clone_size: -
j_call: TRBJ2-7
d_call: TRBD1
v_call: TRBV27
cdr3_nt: TGTGCCAGCAGTGTTGGGATTGGGACAGGGCCCTCCGAGCAGTACTTC
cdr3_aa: CASSVGIGTGPSEQYF

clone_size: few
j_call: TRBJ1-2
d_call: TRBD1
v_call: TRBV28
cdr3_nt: TGTGCCAGCAGTTCGGCGGACAGGAACTATGGCTACACCTTC
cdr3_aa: CASSSADRNYGYTF

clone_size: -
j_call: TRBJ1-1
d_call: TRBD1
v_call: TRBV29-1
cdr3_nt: TGCAGCGTTGCCGGAGCAGGGGGCTCAGTCGGAGCTTTCTTT
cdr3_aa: CSVAGAGGSVGAFF

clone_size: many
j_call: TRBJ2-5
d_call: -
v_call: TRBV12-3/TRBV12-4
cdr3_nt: TGTGCCAGCAGTTTCCCTAAAGGTACCCAGTACTTC
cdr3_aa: CASSFPKGTQYF